This entry describes one TCR beta chain. Its antigen remains unidentified. The data stem from a study of cytomegalovirus exposure and HLA in healthy donors. Donors were nominally healthy when sampled, though unrecorded immune exposures were likely. Use of 60 Vbeta and 13 Jbeta primers characterized the PCR. Libraries were prepared by immunoSEQ multiplex PCR; TCRdb keeps only in-frame clonotypes and omits some of them. The profile shows 90,000 to 140,000 clones, less than 85% of them singletons. The CDR3 runs to 14 residues. V was shortened by 0 bases and J by 8 bases, with 13 bases between the two germline ends. Germline CDR1 reads LNHNV; CDR2 reads YYDKDF (reference sequence). Points from the study as a whole: The analysis excluded some indistinguishable V segments, including TRBV6-2 and TRBV6-3.

The chain has TRBV15 and TRBJ1-2; no firm D call. This clonotype was obtained from a man between 40 and 49 years old in good health and CMV-seropositive. The material sequenced was PBMCs. CDR3 residues: CATSRDRQQSGYTF. The CDR3 DNA sequence: TGTGCCACCAGCAGAGATAGACAACAGTCGGGCTACACCTTC.